This T cell receptor beta chain is drawn from a study of identical twins. The V end was cut by 4 bases, the J end by 0 bases, with 7 bases between. The CDR3 has 15 residues. Germline lookup yields CDR1 SGHDN and CDR2 FVKESK. A universal primer site was created by template switching, with the cDNA bearing unique molecular identifiers. TCRdb processed the 5' RACE reads anew with MiXCR; each CDR3 protein has one entry. The sample has about 190,000 distinct CDR3 sequences; 15% are singletons. In this sample, this clonotype turned up a few times. The antigen remains unidentified. Study-level results: Cross-sectional statistical analysis, not tracking of the same donors, underpinned the conclusions. Twins shared out-of-frame alpha sequences with excess low generation probability.

Separately, the same data were catalogued under a study of T cells expressing NK-cell markers. That work contributes: Most of the eight sequenced donors tested HCMV-seropositive; one tested seronegative.

The clonotype was recovered from a woman younger than 30 in good health. The chain uses TRBV14 and TRBJ2-6, with D possibly matching TRBD1 (6 bases). Sequencing was performed on CD8+ T cells sorted from blood. The CDR3 here is CASSRDISGANVLTF. The CDR3 bases are TGTGCCAGCAGCCGGGACATCTCTGGGGCCAACGTCCTGACTTTC.